The 28 T cell receptor beta chains below were found in one sample sequenced in a study of blood T cell repertoires in COVID-19. Method: immunoSEQ multiplex PCR; TCRdb's copy keeps in-frame clones and lacks some. The sample has approximately 200,000 clones; around 82% are singletons. Input material: PBMCs or T cells enriched from blood (not recorded which). These receptors all come from a woman aged 40 to 50 with acute COVID-19.

The rearrangement joins TRBV27 to TRBJ2-5, with D possibly TRBD2 on 6 matching bases. The CDR3 contains 14 residues. Germline loops: CDR1 MNHEY, CDR2 SMNVEV (reference sequence). V was clipped by 6 bases and J by 3 bases, with 14 bases between them. The CDR3 bases are TGTGCCAGCAGCCCCTTGGGGGAGGAAGAGACCCAGTACTTC. This encodes CASSPLGEEETQYF.

This sequence joins TRBV12-3 or TRBV12-4 and TRBJ1-2; TRBD1 might be the D (5 bases). The V end lost 5 bases, the J end lost 4 bases, and 8 bases lay between the germline ends. The CDR3 has 12 residues. CDR3 sequence reads: CASSLQGYGYTF. DNA for the CDR3: TGTGCCAGCAGTCTGCAGGGCTATGGCTACACCTTC.

V usage is TRBV19 and J usage is TRBJ1-2; weak D call: TRBD1 (6 bases). This CDR3 contains 11 residues. CDR1 and CDR2 from the germline V gene are LNHDA and SQIVND (reference sequence). V lost 11 bases and J lost 5, with 12 bases in between. CDR3 region: CAGGEGYGYTF. For the CDR3, the DNA is TGTGCCGGGGGCGAGGGATATGGCTACACCTTC.

The chain links TRBV5-4 to TRBJ1-3; D is possibly TRBD1 (5 bases). V was cut by 0 bases and J by 1 base, with 11 bases left in between. The CDR3 totals 16 residues. The germline V gene encodes CDR1 SGHNT and CDR2 YYREEE (reference sequence). Here the CDR3 DNA reads TGTGCCAGCAGCTTGGACTGGGGCTTATCTGGAAACACCATATATTTT. It encodes CASSLDWGLSGNTIYF.

CDR3 protein: CASSLFDRGPWDTQYF. CDR3 sequence (DNA): TGTGCCAGCAGCTTATTCGACAGGGGGCCGTGGGATACGCAGTATTTT. The chain carries TRBV7-3 and TRBJ2-3; 10 bases are a match to TRBD1. Germline trimming cut 2 bases from V and 6 bases from J; bases unmatched to any gene: 8. This CDR3 is built from 16 residues. CDR1 and CDR2 (germline): SGHTA, FQGTGA. The variable domain in full, completed from reference TRBV7-3 and TRBJ2-3, reads GAGVSQTPSNKVTEKGKYVELRCDPISGHTALYWYRQSLGQGPEFLIYFQGTGAADDSGLPNDRFFAVRPEGSVSTLKIQRTERGDSAVYLCASSLFDRGPWDTQYFGPGTRLTVL.

The chain couples TRBV7-3 to TRBJ2-3; 7 nucleotides match TRBD1. The CDR3 sequence is 15 residues long. CDR1 SGHTA and CDR2 FQGTGA come from the germline V gene. V was pared by 0 bases and J by 7 bases, with 7 bases of the junction left unmatched. The CDR3 here is CASSLTFRGRNTQYF. DNA of the CDR3: TGTGCCAGCAGCTTAACTTTCAGGGGGAGAAATACGCAGTATTTT.

V and J are TRBV19 and TRBJ1-1, with D possibly TRBD1 on 5 matching bases. The germline V gene encodes CDR1 LNHDA and CDR2 SQIVND (reference sequence). The CDR3 length is 11 residues. Trimming took off 4 bases at V and 7 bases at J, with 7 bases between the two ends. The chain's CDR3 is CASSSTGEAFF. The CDR3 bases are TGTGCCAGTAGTAGCACAGGTGAAGCTTTCTTT.

The chain carries TRBV10-1 and TRBJ1-1; 10 bases are shared with TRBD1. Trimming removed 4 bases from V and 0 bases from J; junction bases left unmatched: 8. This CDR3 is 17 amino acids long. CDR1 and CDR2 from the germline V gene are WNHNN and SYGVQD (reference sequence). CDR3 loop: CASSAPGQGRMNTEAFF. The CDR3 coding sequence is TGCGCCAGCAGTGCACCGGGACAGGGGCGAATGAACACTGAAGCTTTCTTT.

J is TRBJ2-1 and V is TRBV7-3; tentatively, D is TRBD1 (5 bases). The germline V and J ends were trimmed by 5 bases and 2 bases, with 13 bases remaining between them. CDR1 is SGHTA and CDR2 is FQGTGA in the germline V gene. This CDR3 has 15 residues. This CDR3 is CASSPGEGAYNEQFF. The CDR3, as DNA: TGTGCCAGCAGCCCAGGAGAAGGGGCCTACAATGAGCAGTTCTTC. Drawing the rest from reference TRBV7-3 and TRBJ2-1, the complete variable domain is GAGVSQTPSNKVTEKGKYVELRCDPISGHTALYWYRQSLGQGPEFLIYFQGTGAADDSGLPNDRFFAVRPEGSVSTLKIQRTERGDSAVYLCASSPGEGAYNEQFFGPGTRLTVL.

The CDR3 nucleotides read TGTGCCAGTAGTATATTGACTAATGGGGAGCAGTACTTC. It is translated as CASSILTNGEQYF. The chain has TRBV19 and TRBJ2-7; TRBD2 is a possible D gene (5 bases). Trimming removed 2 bases from V and 7 bases from J, with 12 bases in between. The germline CDR1 and CDR2 sequences are LNHDA and SQIVND (reference sequence). The CDR3 runs to 13 residues.

This chain links TRBV3-1 (or the pseudogene TRBV3-2) with TRBJ1-5; TRBD1 matches at 9 bases. The CDR3 is made up of 14 amino acids. Germline V gene sequence: CDR1 LGHDT, CDR2 YNNKEL (reference sequence). V lost 6 bases to trimming and J lost 4 bases; unmatched junction nucleotides: 4. The DNA of the CDR3 is TGTGCCAGCAGTACCGGGACAGGGAATCAGCCCCAGCATTTT. Protein product: CASSTGTGNQPQHF.

This rearrangement joins TRBV25-1 to TRBJ2-5; unclear D gene. CDR3 length: 12 residues. The ends were cut back, 6 bases at V and 5 bases at J, with 10 bases in the middle. The germline V gene encodes CDR1 MGHDK and CDR2 SYGVNS. The CDR3 bases are TGTGCCAGCAGGGGCCAAGTGGAGACCCAGTACTTC. Translation: CASRGQVETQYF.

The chain recombines TRBV5-6 with TRBJ1-5; 8 nucleotides align to TRBD1. Germline V CDR1 and CDR2: SGHDT, YYEEEE. Trimming removed 1 base from V and 2 bases from J; junction bases left unmatched: 5. This CDR3 spans 16 amino acids. CDR3 loop: CASSLLTGEGNQPQHF. CDR3 in DNA: TGTGCCAGCAGCTTGCTGACAGGGGAAGGCAATCAGCCCCAGCATTTT.

The chain couples TRBV30 to TRBJ1-2, with TRBD1 matching 9 bases. The germline gives CDR1 GTSNPN, CDR2 SVGIG (reference sequence). Trimming removed 2 bases from V and 8 bases from J; junction bases left unmatched: 9. This CDR3 is 14 amino acids long. CDR3 coding DNA: TGTGCCTGGAGTTCGACAGGGGGAGCGGGCGGCTACACCTTC. This sequence encodes CAWSSTGGAGGYTF.

This chain links TRBV7-2 with TRBJ2-7; possibly TRBD1 for D (5 bases). Germline CDR1 reads SGHTA; CDR2 reads FQGNSA. Trimming took off 1 base at V and 3 bases at J, with 10 bases between the two ends. CDR3 length: 14 amino acids. DNA for the CDR3: TGTGCCAGCAGCTTAGGTACAGGAGTCTACGAGCAGTACTTC. Protein product: CASSLGTGVYEQYF. Complete variable domain (other parts from reference TRBV7-2 and TRBJ2-7): GAGVSQSPSNKVTEKGKDVELRCDPISGHTALYWYRQSLGQGLEFLIYFQGNSAPDKSGLPSDRFSAERTGGSVSTLTIQRTQQEDSAVYLCASSLGTGVYEQYFGPGTRLTVT.

The chain joins TRBV6-4 to TRBJ1-6, with D uncertain. CDR3 length: 14 residues. The germline V and J ends were trimmed by 6 bases and 0 bases, with 6 bases remaining between them. Per the germline V gene, CDR1 is MRHNA and CDR2 is SNTAGT. The CDR3 region is CASRQDSYNSPLHF. CDR3 DNA sequence: TGTGCCAGCAGACAAGACTCCTATAATTCACCCCTCCACTTT.

The chain is built from TRBV4-1 and TRBJ2-7; D unclear. V dropped 3 bases and J dropped 2 bases, with 17 bases sitting between them. The CDR3 consists of 16 residues. Germline CDR1 MGHRA, CDR2 YSYEKL. CDR3 DNA: TGCGCCAGCAGCCATGTCGGGTCGGTGAATCCCTACGAGCAGTACTTC. Translated, it gives CASSHVGSVNPYEQYF.

The rearrangement links TRBV10-3 to TRBJ1-5; unclear D gene. Trimming pared 8 bases from V and 7 bases from J, leaving 9 bases between. This CDR3 is built from 11 residues. CDR1 is ENHRY and CDR2 is SYGVKD in the germline V gene. CDR3 protein: CAIGERQPQHF. The CDR3 nucleotides read TGTGCCATCGGGGAGAGGCAGCCCCAGCATTTT.

J is TRBJ1-1 and V is TRBV28; D unclear. V was pared by 6 bases and J by 5 bases, with 10 bases between. In germline, CDR1 is MDHEN, CDR2 SYDVKM. The CDR3 covers 12 residues. CDR3 in DNA: TGTGCCAGCAGCTCCCGCAGGACTGAAGCTTTCTTT. It yields the protein CASSSRRTEAFF.

The CDR3 bases are TGCGCCAGCAGCTTGAACCACGGGGAATTCCATGGCTACACCTTC. Translating gives CASSLNHGEFHGYTF. This chain uses TRBV5-1 with TRBJ1-2, with D uncertain. The V end was cut by 1 base, the J end by 6 bases, with 16 bases between. This CDR3 is 15 amino acids long. Germline V gives CDR1 SGHRS, CDR2 YFSETQ.

The V gene is TRBV3-1 (or the pseudogene TRBV3-2), the J gene TRBJ2-7; 14 bases map to TRBD2. Losses at the gene ends were 4 bases for V and 1 base for J; bases not matched to a gene: 6. Germline CDR1 reads LGHDT; CDR2 reads YNNKEL (reference sequence). The CDR3 runs to 17 residues. As DNA, the CDR3 is TGTGCCAGCAGCCCAGTTGGGACTAGCGGGAGTTCCTACGAGCAGTACTTC. This sequence encodes CASSPVGTSGSSYEQYF.

The chain recombines TRBV18 with TRBJ2-1; 9 bases are shared with TRBD1. The CDR3 runs to 18 residues. Germline-derived CDR1 and CDR2 are KGHSH and LQKENI. Unmatched junction bases numbered 10, after V lost 4 bases and J lost 0 bases. CDR3 loop: CASSRTGEGLSSYNEQFF. The CDR3, as DNA: TGTGCCAGCTCACGGACAGGGGAGGGGTTAAGCTCCTACAATGAGCAGTTCTTC.

The V and J genes are TRBV28 and TRBJ1-3; D unclear. The CDR3 spans 16 residues. Trimming took off 2 bases at V and 2 bases at J, with 13 bases between the two ends. Per the germline V gene, CDR1 is MDHEN and CDR2 is SYDVKM. CDR3: CASSLVAWEAGNTIYF. CDR3 in DNA: TGTGCCAGCAGTTTAGTGGCCTGGGAGGCTGGAAACACCATATATTTT.

The J gene is TRBJ1-3, the V gene TRBV18; a weak D match, TRBD1 (5 bases). Between the trimmed V and J ends, which lost 5 bases and 0 bases, there was a span of 11 bases. The CDR3 loop spans 15 amino acids. Germline lookup yields CDR1 KGHSH and CDR2 LQKENI. In DNA, the CDR3 is TGTGCCAGCTCATTTGACAGCGCCTCTGGAAACACCATATATTTT. This gives the protein CASSFDSASGNTIYF.

The gene calls are TRBV7-9 and TRBJ1-6; 7 nucleotides align to TRBD1. Germline loops: CDR1 SEHNR, CDR2 FQNEAQ (reference sequence). V lost 5 bases, J lost 6 bases, and 4 bases stayed unmatched. The CDR3 has 14 amino acids. The CDR3: CASSGRDSNSPLHF. The CDR3 region has the DNA TGTGCCAGCAGCGGTAGGGACAGTAATTCACCCCTCCACTTT.

The CDR3: CASISRGQNEKLFF. The CDR3 region has the DNA TGCGCCAGCATCTCTAGGGGGCAAAATGAAAAACTGTTTTTT. This chain links TRBV23-1 with TRBJ1-4; 7 bases line up with TRBD1. TRBV23-1 is an open reading frame whose function is uncertain. The CDR3 runs 14 residues. J gave up 5 bases and V 7 bases, and 7 bases lay outside the gene matches.

The chain carries TRBV11-3 and TRBJ2-3; 14 bases match TRBD2. CDR1 is SGHNT, CDR2 YENEEA, per germline. V gave up 3 bases and J gave up 5 bases; unmatched junction bases: 1. This CDR3 contains 15 residues. In nucleotides, the CDR3 is TGTGCCAGCAGCTTGGGACTAGCGGGAGTAGATACGCAGTATTTT. Its translation is CASSLGLAGVDTQYF.

This chain joins TRBV18 and TRBJ1-3; TRBD1 is a possible D gene (5 bases). Trimming stripped 3 bases from V and 3 bases from J, with 12 bases between. The germline gives CDR1 KGHSH, CDR2 LQKENI. CDR3 length equals 15 residues. In nucleotides, the CDR3 is TGTGCCAGCTCACCGCGGGGGGAAAGTGGAAACACCATATATTTT. Translating gives CASSPRGESGNTIYF.